This T cell receptor beta chain was sequenced for a study of cytomegalovirus exposure and HLA in healthy donors. Trimming removed 2 bases from V and 5 bases from J, with 9 bases in between. Germline V gene lookup returns CDR1 SGHTA and CDR2 FQGNSA. This CDR3 contains 13 residues. Primers for the PCR totalled 60 Vbeta and 13 Jbeta. Here immunoSEQ multiplex PCR was the method, and the copy in TCRdb shows in-frame clones only, minus some. The table includes 250,000 to 350,000 clones, 75% to 90% detected once. The rearrangement links TRBV7-2 to TRBJ1-1, with D possibly being TRBD1 (5 bases). Sequencing was performed on PBMCs. The clonotype comes from a man in his forties in good health and CMV-seropositive. CDR3 amino acids: CASSLWGVTEAFF. The CDR3, as DNA: TGTGCCAGCAGCTTATGGGGCGTAACTGAAGCTTTCTTT.